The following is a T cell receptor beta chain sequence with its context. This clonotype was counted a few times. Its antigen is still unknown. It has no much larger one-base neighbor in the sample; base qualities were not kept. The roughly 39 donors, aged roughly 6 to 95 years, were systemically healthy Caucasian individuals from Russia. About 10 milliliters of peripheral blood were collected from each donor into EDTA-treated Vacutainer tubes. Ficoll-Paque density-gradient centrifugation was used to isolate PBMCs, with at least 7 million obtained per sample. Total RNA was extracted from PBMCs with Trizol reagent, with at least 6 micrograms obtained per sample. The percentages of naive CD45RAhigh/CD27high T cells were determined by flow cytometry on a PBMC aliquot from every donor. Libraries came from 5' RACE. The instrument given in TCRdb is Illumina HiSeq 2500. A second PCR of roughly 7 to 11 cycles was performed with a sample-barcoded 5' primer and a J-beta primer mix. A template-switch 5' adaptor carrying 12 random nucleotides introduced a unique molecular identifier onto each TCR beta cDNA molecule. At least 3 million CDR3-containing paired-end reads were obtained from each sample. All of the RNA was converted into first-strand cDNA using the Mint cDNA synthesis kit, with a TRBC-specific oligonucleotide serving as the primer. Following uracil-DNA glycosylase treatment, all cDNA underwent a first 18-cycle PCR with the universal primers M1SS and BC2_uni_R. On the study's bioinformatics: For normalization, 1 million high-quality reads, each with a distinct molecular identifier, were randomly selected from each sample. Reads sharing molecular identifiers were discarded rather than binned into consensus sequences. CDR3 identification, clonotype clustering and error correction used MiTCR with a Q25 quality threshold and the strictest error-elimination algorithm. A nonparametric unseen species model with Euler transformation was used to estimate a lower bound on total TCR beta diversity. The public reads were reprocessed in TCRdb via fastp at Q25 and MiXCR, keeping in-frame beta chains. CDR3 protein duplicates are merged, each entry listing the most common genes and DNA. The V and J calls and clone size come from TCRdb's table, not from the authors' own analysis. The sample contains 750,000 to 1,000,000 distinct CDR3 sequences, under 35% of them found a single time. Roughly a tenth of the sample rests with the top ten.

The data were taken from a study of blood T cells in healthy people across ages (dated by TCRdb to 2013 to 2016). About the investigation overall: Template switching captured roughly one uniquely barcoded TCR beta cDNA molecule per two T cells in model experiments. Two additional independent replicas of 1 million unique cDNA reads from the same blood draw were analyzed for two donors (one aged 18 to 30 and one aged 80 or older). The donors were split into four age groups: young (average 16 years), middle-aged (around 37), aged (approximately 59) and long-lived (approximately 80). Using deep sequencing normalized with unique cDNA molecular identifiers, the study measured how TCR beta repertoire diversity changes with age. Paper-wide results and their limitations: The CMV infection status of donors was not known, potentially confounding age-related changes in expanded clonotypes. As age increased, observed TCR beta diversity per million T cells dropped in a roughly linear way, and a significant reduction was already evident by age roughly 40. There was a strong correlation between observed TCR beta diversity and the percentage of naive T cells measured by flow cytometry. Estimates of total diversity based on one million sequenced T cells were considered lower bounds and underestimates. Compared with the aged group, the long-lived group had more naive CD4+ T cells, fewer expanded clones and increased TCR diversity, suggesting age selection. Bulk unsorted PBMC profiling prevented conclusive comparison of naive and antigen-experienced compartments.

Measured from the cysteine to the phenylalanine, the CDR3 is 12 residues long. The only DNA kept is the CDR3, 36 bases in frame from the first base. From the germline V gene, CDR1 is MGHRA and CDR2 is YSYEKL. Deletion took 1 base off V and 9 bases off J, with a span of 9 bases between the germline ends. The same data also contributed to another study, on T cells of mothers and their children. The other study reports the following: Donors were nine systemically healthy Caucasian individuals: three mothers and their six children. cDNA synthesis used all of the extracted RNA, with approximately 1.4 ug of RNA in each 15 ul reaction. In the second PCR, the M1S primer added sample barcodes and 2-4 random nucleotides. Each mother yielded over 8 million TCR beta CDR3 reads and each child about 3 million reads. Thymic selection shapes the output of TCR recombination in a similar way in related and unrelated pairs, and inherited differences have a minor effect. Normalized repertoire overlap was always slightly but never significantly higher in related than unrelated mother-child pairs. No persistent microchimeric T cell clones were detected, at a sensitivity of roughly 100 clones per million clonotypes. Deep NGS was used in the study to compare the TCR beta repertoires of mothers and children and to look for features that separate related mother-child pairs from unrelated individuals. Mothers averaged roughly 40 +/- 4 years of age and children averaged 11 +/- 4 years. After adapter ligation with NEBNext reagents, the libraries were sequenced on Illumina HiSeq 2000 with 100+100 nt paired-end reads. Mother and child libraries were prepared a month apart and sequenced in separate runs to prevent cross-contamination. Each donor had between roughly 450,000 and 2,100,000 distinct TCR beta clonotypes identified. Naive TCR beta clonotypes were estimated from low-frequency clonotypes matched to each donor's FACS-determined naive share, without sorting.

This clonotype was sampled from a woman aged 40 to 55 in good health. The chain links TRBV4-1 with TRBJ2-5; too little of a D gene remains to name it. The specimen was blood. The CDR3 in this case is CASSQVGRAQYF. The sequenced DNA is TGCGCCAGCAGCCAAGTGGGTAGGGCCCAGTACTTC.